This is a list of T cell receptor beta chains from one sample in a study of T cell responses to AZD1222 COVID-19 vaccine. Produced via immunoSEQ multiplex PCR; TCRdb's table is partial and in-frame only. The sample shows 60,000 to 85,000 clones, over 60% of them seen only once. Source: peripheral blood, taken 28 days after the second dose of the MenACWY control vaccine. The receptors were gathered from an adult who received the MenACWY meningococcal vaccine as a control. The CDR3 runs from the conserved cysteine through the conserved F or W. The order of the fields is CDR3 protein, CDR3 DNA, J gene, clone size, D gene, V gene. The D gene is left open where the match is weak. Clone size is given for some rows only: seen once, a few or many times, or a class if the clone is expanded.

CDR3: CASSLGWGDTQYF
DNA: TGTGCTAGCAGCTTAGGATGGGGAGATACGCAGTATTTT
J: TRBJ2-3
size: .
D: .
V: TRBV7-7

CDR3: CASSYGTGFGNKETQYF
DNA: TGCGCCAGCAGCTACGGGACAGGGTTTGGGAACAAAGAGACCCAGTACTTC
J: TRBJ2-5
size: .
D: TRBD1
V: TRBV5-1

CDR3: CASSKGSGASGNTIYF
DNA: TGTGCCAGCAGCAAGGGGTCGGGGGCCTCTGGAAACACCATATATTTT
J: TRBJ1-3
size: .
D: .
V: TRBV28

CDR3: CSASLLSNEQFF
DNA: TGCAGTGCTAGTCTCTTGTCTAATGAGCAGTTCTTC
J: TRBJ2-1
size: .
D: .
V: TRBV20-1

CDR3: CASSQVRTPNSPLHF
DNA: TGCGCCAGCAGCCAAGTGAGGACACCGAATTCACCCCTCCACTTT
J: TRBJ1-6
size: .
D: .
V: TRBV4-1

CDR3: CASNQDRGSNTEAFF
DNA: TGTGCCAGCAACCAAGACAGGGGAAGTAACACTGAAGCTTTCTTT
J: TRBJ1-1
size: .
D: TRBD1
V: TRBV6-5

CDR3: CASRQEATTNEQFF
DNA: TGCGCCAGCCGACAAGAGGCGACAACAAATGAGCAGTTCTTC
J: TRBJ2-1
size: .
D: .
V: TRBV5-1

CDR3: CASSPVAETQYF
DNA: TGTGCCAGCTCACCAGTCGCAGAGACCCAGTACTTC
J: TRBJ2-5
size: .
D: .
V: TRBV18

CDR3: CASSLEQTTDTQYF
DNA: TGTGCCAGCAGCTTGGAACAGACCACAGATACGCAGTATTTT
J: TRBJ2-3
size: .
D: .
V: TRBV5-5

CDR3: CASSLRAGTGHEKLFF
DNA: TGTGCCAGCAGCCTCCGGGCCGGGACAGGGCACGAAAAACTGTTTTTT
J: TRBJ1-4
size: .
D: TRBD1
V: TRBV7-9

CDR3: CASSQSVAGMRGTDTQYF
DNA: TGCGCCAGCAGTCAATCTGTAGCGGGGATGCGTGGCACAGATACGCAGTATTTT
J: TRBJ2-3
size: few
D: TRBD2
V: TRBV23-1

CDR3: CASSPSTTFKYNEQFF
DNA: TGTGCCAGCAGCCCCTCGACAACCTTTAAGTACAATGAGCAGTTCTTC
J: TRBJ2-1
size: once
D: .
V: TRBV7-9

CDR3: CASRLSSNQPQHF
DNA: TGTGCCAGCAGATTGAGCAGTAACCAGCCCCAGCATTTT
J: TRBJ1-5
size: .
D: .
V: TRBV12-3/TRBV12-4

CDR3: CASSREVHYEQYF
DNA: TGTGCCAGCAGTCGGGAGGTCCACTACGAGCAGTACTTC
J: TRBJ2-7
size: medium-sized
D: TRBD2
V: TRBV28

CDR3: CASSQDPGGHQPQHF
DNA: TGCGCCAGCAGCCAAGATCCCGGAGGTCATCAGCCCCAGCATTTT
J: TRBJ1-5
size: .
D: .
V: TRBV4-3

CDR3: CASSDVGEYEQYF
DNA: TGTGCCAGCAGTGACGTAGGGGAATACGAGCAGTACTTC
J: TRBJ2-7
size: .
D: .
V: TRBV2

CDR3: CASSHIRGLTSGNTIYF
DNA: TGCGCCAGCAGCCACATTAGGGGACTGACCTCTGGAAACACCATATATTTT
J: TRBJ1-3
size: .
D: .
V: TRBV4-1

CDR3: CASSQDANTEAFF
DNA: TGTGCCAGCAGCCAGGATGCGAACACTGAAGCTTTCTTT
J: TRBJ1-1
size: .
D: .
V: TRBV14

CDR3: CASSSRTGSYEQYF
DNA: TGTGCCAGCAGTTCCCGGACAGGATCCTACGAGCAGTACTTC
J: TRBJ2-7
size: .
D: TRBD1
V: TRBV6-2/TRBV6-3

CDR3: CASSLDNREAEKLFF
DNA: TGTGCCAGCAGCTTAGATAACCGGGAGGCGGAAAAACTGTTTTTT
J: TRBJ1-4
size: .
D: .
V: TRBV7-2

CDR3: CASSLTTGGASDTQYF
DNA: TGTGCCAGCAGCCTAACGACAGGGGGCGCATCAGATACGCAGTATTTT
J: TRBJ2-3
size: .
D: TRBD1
V: TRBV3-1/TRBV3-2

CDR3: CASSELPGQGGLPTQPQHF
DNA: TGTGCCAGCAGTGAGCTCCCGGGACAGGGAGGTCTGCCGACTCAGCCCCAGCATTTT
J: TRBJ1-5
size: .
D: TRBD1
V: TRBV6-1

CDR3: CASAGGTWYGYTF
DNA: TGTGCCAGCGCAGGGGGAACTTGGTATGGCTACACCTTC
J: TRBJ1-2
size: .
D: TRBD1
V: TRBV28

CDR3: CSAGGDYGYTF
DNA: TGCAGCGCCGGGGGCGACTATGGCTACACCTTC
J: TRBJ1-2
size: .
D: .
V: TRBV29-1

CDR3: CASRRTTTNEKLFF
DNA: TGTGCCAGCAGACGAACAACAACTAATGAAAAACTGTTTTTT
J: TRBJ1-4
size: .
D: .
V: TRBV6-5

CDR3: CASSSTANTEAFF
DNA: TGTGCCAGCTCAAGTACAGCGAACACTGAAGCTTTCTTT
J: TRBJ1-1
size: .
D: .
V: TRBV18

CDR3: CATSYRGAYNSPLHF
DNA: TGCGCCACCTCTTACAGGGGGGCTTACAATTCACCCCTCCACTTT
J: TRBJ1-6
size: many
D: TRBD1
V: TRBV10-2

CDR3: CASSYIKGNEQFF
DNA: TGTGCCAGCAGTTACATAAAGGGCAATGAGCAGTTCTTC
J: TRBJ2-1
size: .
D: .
V: TRBV6-5

CDR3: CASRKTGYNSPLHF
DNA: TGTGCCAGCAGGAAGACAGGGTACAATTCACCCCTCCACTTT
J: TRBJ1-6
size: .
D: TRBD1
V: TRBV6-5

CDR3: CASSSGGTGIPETQYF
DNA: TGTGCCAGCAGCTCTGGCGGGACAGGGATCCCGGAGACCCAGTACTTC
J: TRBJ2-5
size: .
D: TRBD1
V: TRBV5-5

CDR3: CASRSGTANTDTQYF
DNA: TGTGCCAGCAGATCCGGGACAGCAAACACAGATACGCAGTATTTT
J: TRBJ2-3
size: once
D: TRBD1
V: TRBV7-3

CDR3: CASSQGWGGDRDEKLFF
DNA: TGTGCCAGCAGCCAAGGTTGGGGCGGGGACAGGGATGAAAAACTGTTTTTT
J: TRBJ1-4
size: .
D: TRBD1
V: TRBV4-2

CDR3: CASSLDPSSQPQHF
DNA: TGTGCCAGCAGCCTGGACCCAAGTAGTCAGCCCCAGCATTTT
J: TRBJ1-5
size: .
D: .
V: TRBV6-5